This T cell receptor beta chain was sequenced during a study of shared clonotypes between healthy human individuals. TCRdb's copy holds only in-frame clones and misses some; the assay was immunoSEQ multiplex PCR. Of about 1 million clones listed, 65% to 75% were seen once; the top ten hold 1.5%. Trimming at V came to 6 bases and at J to 1 base, leaving 2 bases not matched to a gene. Per germline, CDR1 MNHEY and CDR2 SMNVEV (reference sequence). The CDR3 extends over 13 amino acids. There are a few counts of this clone. This sample also contains other DNA sequences that code for the same CDR3. The sequence was obtained from a man aged 18-30 years in good health. This chain uses TRBV27 with TRBJ2-7; TRBD1 aligns across 8 bases. Material for sequencing was memory CD4+ T cells sorted from blood. Subset described: CD45RA-negative fraction. CDR3 loop: CASRRTGSYEQYF. In nucleotides, the CDR3 is TGTGCCAGCAGGAGGACAGGGTCCTACGAGCAGTACTTC.